This TCR beta chain was found in a study of blood T cell repertoires in COVID-19 (dated by TCRdb to 2020 to 2022). General notes on the study: Collaborator samples came from the United States, Italy and Spain and covered acute and convalescent phases of COVID-19. The prospective study material was composed of cDNA or gDNA derived from T cells, B-cell-depleted T cells, or PBMCs. Subjects who had been exposed to COVID-19, were actively infected with it, or had recovered from it provided the deeply sampled blood TCRbeta repertoires that made up the dataset. The repertoires were released in a freely available public database meant as a resource for research on the immune response to SARS-CoV-2. The samples were drawn from the first 160 participants of the ongoing ImmuneRACE study and from under 1,500 subjects provided by 6 global collaborators. Sample metadata almost always included a de-identified subject ID, COVID-19 status, age in years and sex. HLA class I and class II types, where available, came from metadata supplied by the sample provider rather than from assay-based typing. Results the study describes overall, beyond this receptor: How much clinical and demographic metadata was included differed by source and by participant, and the metadata was provided uncurated.

Comments on this clone: Its antigen is still unknown. No much larger clone is present one base from it, and per-base qualities are unavailable.

The immunoSEQ Assay, a bias-controlled multiplex PCR, was used to amplify TCRbeta CDR3 regions from genomic DNA. As for the authors' bioinformatics: The number of nucleated cells in each sample was estimated by amplification of reference gene primers within the assay. Sequence reads were collapsed and filtered to measure the absolute abundance of every unique TCRbeta CDR3 rearrangement. For each sample, productive Simpson clonality was calculated as the square root of Simpson's diversity index over productive rearrangements. TCRdb limited this immuneACCESS table to in-frame rearrangements with V and J called. A share of clones is missing; checked studies link under half to unresolved V genes, and the rest is unexplained. From that table come the V and J calls and clone size; the DNA was used to work out D and trimming. Across this sample there are about 110,000 clones, with 88% seen only once. The ten largest clones capture approximately 3.4% of the sample.

V has 3 bases trimmed and J has 7 bases trimmed; junction bases matching no gene number 6. Inclusive of the bounding cysteine and phenylalanine, the CDR3 is 16 residues long. CDR3 DNA is the only sequence kept; it has 48 bases, read in frame from the first base. Reading the germline V gene gives CDR1 SGHRS and CDR2 YFSETQ. The collaborating institutions used their own protocols to collect whole blood in K2EDTA tubes. For TCRbeta analysis, collaborator samples were shipped as frozen whole blood, as isolated PBMCs, or as DNA extracted from either sample type. The V and J genes are TRBV5-1 and TRBJ2-1; TRBD2 matches 14 bases in the middle. Sequencing used peripheral blood. The receptor was derived from a woman aged 45-65 years with acute or convalescent COVID-19. CDR3 region: CASSYGTSGSGNEQFF. The DNA sequence is as follows: TGCGCCAGCAGCTATGGGACTAGCGGGAGCGGTAATGAGCAGTTCTTC.